This T cell receptor (beta chain) was retrieved from a study of metastatic and nonmetastatic thyroid tumors (dated by TCRdb to about 2020). A note on the overall study: The researchers compared repertoires between peripheral blood samples and tumor or nodule tissue samples from patients with malignant or benign thyroid disease. Summary of the overall study and its limitations: TCR beta diversity was reported as significantly higher in malignant tumors than in benign nodules, in both blood and tumor samples.

Before undergoing thyroid surgery, none of the patients had been given any kind of treatment. Using T-cell receptor beta sequencing, the researchers looked back retrospectively at clinical samples from patients, gathered between the early 2010s and the late 2010s. V lost 4 bases and J lost 12 bases; the stretch between them is 16 bases long. The CDR3 has 12 amino acids, counting the end cysteine and phenylalanine. Only the CDR3 portion is preserved as DNA: 36 bases, with reading frame beginning at the first base. Sequences DFQATT (CDR1) and SNEGSKA (CDR2) are obtained from the germline V gene (reference sequence). The method was PCR. Sequencing used an Illumina HiSeq 4000. High-throughput sequencing was used to profile the TCR beta-chain CDR3 region of every patient. Under the source paper's analysis protocol: Drawing on CDR3 differences between clinicopathological groups, the researchers built a classifier meant to tell apart patients with distant-metastatic papillary thyroid cancer. The Shannon index was used to assess repertoire diversity, and the Morisita-Horn index was used to assess tumor-blood repertoire similarity. In TCRdb, the public reads were trimmed at Q25 with fastp and aligned with MiXCR, with productive beta chains retained. V and J calls and clone size were set by TCRdb, not the authors. A total of tens of thousands of clones appear in this sample, approximately 13% of them only once. In total, the top ten clones hold over 7% of the sample.

Worth noting for this clone: What this receptor recognizes is not known. No base quality values were provided; no much bigger clone lies one nucleotide off.

The chain is encoded by TRBV20-1 joined to TRBJ2-1; matching of 6 bases hints at TRBD2 as the D gene. This clonotype originated in a female donor with papillary thyroid cancer or a benign thyroid nodule (not recorded which). Some clones in this sample may be carry-over from other donors' samples. The sequenced material came from tumor tissue. This receptor carries the CDR3 CSATTLEEGQFF. The sequence in DNA is TGCAGTGCTACCACCCTAGAGGAGGGGCAGTTCTTC.